A single sample gave rise to the 20 T cell receptor beta chains below, sequenced in a study of T cells in Graves' hyperthyroidism and ophthalmopathy. Template material for amplifying TCR beta CDR3 regions consisted of RNA transcripts. First-round RT-PCR targeting the TCR CDR3 was performed with the HTBI primer set. TCRdb re-called the multiplex PCR reads through MiXCR, storing one row per CDR3 protein. Of around 620,000 distinct CDR3 sequences listed, around 16% were seen once; the top ten hold 3.8%. The specimen was blood. These receptors originate from a woman in her twenties or thirties with Graves' hyperthyroidism.

Ten or more counts support this clonotype. V is TRBV5-1 and J is TRBJ2-1; 12 nucleotides agree with TRBD2. The germline CDR1 and CDR2 sequences are SGHRS and YFSETQ. The CDR3 loop spans 17 amino acids. Unmatched junction bases numbered 8, after V lost 2 bases and J lost 5 bases. CDR3 nucleotide sequence: TGCGCCAGCAGCTTTAGGACTAGCGGGATCGGACACAATGAGCAGTTCTTC. Protein product: CASSFRTSGIGHNEQFF.

The gene calls are TRBV7-9 and TRBJ2-5; maybe TRBD2 (5 bases). The CDR3 has 14 residues. The germline V and J ends were trimmed by 5 bases and 5 bases, with 15 bases remaining between them. Looked up from germline, CDR1 is SEHNR and CDR2 is FQNEAQ (reference sequence). The CDR3 is CASSDGRSGETQYF. Written as DNA, the CDR3 is TGTGCCAGCAGCGACGGCCGGTCGGGGGAGACCCAGTACTTC.

The chain is built from TRBV20-1 and TRBJ2-3, with TRBD2 identical over 13 bases. This CDR3 comprises 15 residues. The trim removed 5 bases at V and 9 bases at J, leaving 11 bases unmatched. Germline V gene data show CDR1 as DFQATT and CDR2 as SNEGSKA (reference sequence). The CDR3 is CSAQPTSGRALTQYF. CDR3 in DNA: TGCAGTGCTCAACCTACTAGCGGGAGGGCCCTAACGCAGTATTTT.

The chain couples TRBV28 to TRBJ1-1, with D hard to call. The ends were cut back, 2 bases at V and 4 bases at J, with 8 bases in the middle. This CDR3 contains 13 residues. The germline CDR1 and CDR2 sequences are MDHEN and SYDVKM. The CDR3 bases are TGTGCCAGCAGTTTAACCAGACTCACTGAAGCTTTCTTT. Encoded protein: CASSLTRLTEAFF.

This clonotype has only a few counts. The CDR3 region is CASSTPGTLTYEQYF. CDR3 coding DNA: TGTGCCAGCAGTACGCCCGGGACCCTTACCTACGAGCAGTACTTC. This rearrangement joins TRBV27 to TRBJ2-7; D tentatively fits TRBD1 or TRBD2 (5 bases each). Germline loops: CDR1 MNHEY, CDR2 SMNVEV (reference sequence). This CDR3 region has 15 residues. The V end lost 5 bases, the J end lost 2 bases, and 16 bases lay between the germline ends.

This clonotype was seen ten or more times. The genes are TRBV20-1 and TRBJ2-3; weak D call: TRBD2 (5 bases). This CDR3 region has 16 residues. V was cut by 1 base and J by 6 bases, with 20 bases left in between. CDR1 and CDR2 from the germline V gene are DFQATT and SNEGSKA (reference sequence). The CDR3 here is CSARVPGQIGSDTQYF. For the CDR3, the DNA is TGCAGTGCTAGAGTTCCTGGGCAGATAGGGAGTGATACGCAGTATTTT.

This clonotype was observed many times. The genes are TRBV6-6 and TRBJ2-7; 8 nucleotides agree with TRBD1. The CDR3 length is 16 residues. The germline CDR1 and CDR2 sequences are MNHNY and SVGAGI (reference sequence). Trimming cost V 2 bases and J 2 bases; bases outside gene matches: 8. The CDR3 bases are TGTGCCAGCAGTTACGAGACAGGGGCCAATACCTACGAGCAGTACTTC. Translation gives CASSYETGANTYEQYF.

V usage is TRBV13 and J usage is TRBJ2-2; weak D call: TRBD1 (5 bases). CDR1 is PRHDT, CDR2 FYEKMQ, per germline (reference sequence). This CDR3 comprises 17 residues. The V and J ends lost 1 base and 5 bases respectively, with 17 bases between them. CDR3 loop: CASSLEGALGKTGELFF. CDR3 nucleotides: TGTGCCAGCAGCTTAGAAGGGGCTCTAGGCAAGACCGGGGAGCTGTTTTTT.

This clonotype came up many times. V gene TRBV29-1 combines with J gene TRBJ2-1; D is possibly TRBD2 (6 bases). Trimming stripped 3 bases from V and 8 bases from J, with 17 bases between. The CDR3 contains 14 residues. Per the germline V gene, CDR1 is SQVTM and CDR2 is ANQGSEA. CDR3 amino acids: CSVDAGPIGDEQFF. In DNA, the CDR3 is TGCAGCGTTGATGCGGGACCCATTGGCGATGAGCAGTTCTTC.

In this sample, this clonotype turned up many times. This sequence joins TRBV28 and TRBJ2-1; 10 nucleotides agree with TRBD2. J lost 10 bases, V lost 0 bases, and 9 bases had no gene match. The CDR3 sequence is 16 residues long. The germline V gene encodes CDR1 MDHEN and CDR2 SYDVKM. The CDR3 is CASSLWSSGSWREQFF. DNA of the CDR3: TGTGCCAGCAGTTTATGGTCTAGCGGGAGTTGGAGGGAGCAGTTCTTC.

This clonotype showed up many times. The rearrangement joins TRBV28 to TRBJ2-7, with TRBD1 matching over 8 bases. The CDR3 is 17 amino acids. J gave up 0 bases and V 1 base, and 8 bases lay outside the gene matches. Germline values: CDR1 MDHEN, CDR2 SYDVKM. This chain's CDR3 is CASSLLALDRVSYEQYF. The CDR3 coding sequence is TGTGCCAGCAGTTTATTGGCGCTGGACAGGGTCTCCTACGAGCAGTACTTC.

This sequence joins TRBV19 and TRBJ2-3; the match to TRBD1 covers 8 bases. With V trimmed by 7 bases and J by 2 bases, 14 bases remained unmatched. The CDR3 totals 17 residues. Per the germline V gene, CDR1 is LNHDA and CDR2 is SQIVND (reference sequence). This CDR3 reads CASTQGAGVLFTDTQYF. The CDR3 coding sequence is TGTGCCAGTACGCAGGGGGCCGGTGTTCTCTTCACAGATACGCAGTATTTT. The full variable domain, its missing parts supplied by reference TRBV19 and TRBJ2-3, is DGGITQSPKYLFRKEGQNVTLSCEQNLNHDAMYWYRQDPGQGLRLIYYSQIVNDFQKGDIAEGYSVSREKKESFPLTVTSAQKNPTAFYLCASTQGAGVLFTDTQYFGPGTRLTVL.

This clonotype was counted ten times or more. This sequence joins TRBV28 and TRBJ2-1, with D hard to call. CDR1 is MDHEN and CDR2 is SYDVKM in the germline V gene. The V gene lost 3 bases and the J gene lost 7 bases, with 16 bases spanning the gap. The CDR3 length is 15 residues. The DNA for the CDR3 is TGTGCCAGCAGTTTTCAAGGGCCGGCGGTAAATGAGCAGTTCTTC. It codes for CASSFQGPAVNEQFF.

This clonotype was observed a few times. The chain carries TRBV28 and TRBJ2-2; 13 positions agree with TRBD2. The V gene end was trimmed by 6 bases and the J gene end by 0 bases; junction bases not matched to a gene: 13. Germline V gene data show CDR1 as MDHEN and CDR2 as SYDVKM. This CDR3 is built from 20 residues. CDR3 amino acids: CASRSPPGTSGDANTGELFF. DNA of the CDR3: TGTGCCAGCAGATCGCCCCCGGGGACTAGCGGGGACGCGAACACCGGGGAGCTGTTTTTT.

V usage is TRBV7-2 and J usage is TRBJ2-1; D unresolved. CDR1 and CDR2 (germline): SGHTA, FQGNSA. Trimming took 5 bases from V and 6 from J, leaving 8 bases between them. CDR3 length: 12 amino acids. CDR3 residues: CASSPRSNEQFF. The CDR3 region has the DNA TGTGCCAGCAGCCCGCGTTCCAATGAGCAGTTCTTC. Supplemented by reference TRBV7-2 and TRBJ2-1, the full variable domain reads GAGVSQSPSNKVTEKGKDVELRCDPISGHTALYWYRQSLGQGLEFLIYFQGNSAPDKSGLPSDRFSAERTGGSVSTLTIQRTQQEDSAVYLCASSPRSNEQFFGPGTRLTVL.

This clonotype occurred a few times. V is TRBV10-3 and J is TRBJ1-2, with D maybe TRBD1 (5 bases). The germline V gene has CDR1 ENHRY and CDR2 SYGVKD. Trimming cost V 4 bases and J 2 bases, with 11 bases left between them. The CDR3 is 14 residues long. The DNA for the CDR3 is TGTGCCATCAGTGGACTCAGGGACAACTATGGCTACACCTTC. This encodes CAISGLRDNYGYTF.

This sequence joins TRBV7-9 and TRBJ2-1; the D gene is possibly TRBD1 (6 bases). The CDR3 covers 18 residues. Germline lookup yields CDR1 SEHNR and CDR2 FQNEAQ (reference sequence). V lost 1 base to trimming and J lost 0 bases, with 16 bases between them. The CDR3 protein is CASSLVPYRDTSYNEQFF. In DNA, the CDR3 is TGTGCCAGCAGCTTAGTTCCTTACCGGGACACCTCCTACAATGAGCAGTTCTTC.

This clonotype was observed a few times. This sequence joins TRBV2 and TRBJ2-5; D unclear. This CDR3 comprises 11 residues. The germline gives CDR1 SNHLY, CDR2 FYNNEI. The V end lost 8 bases, the J end lost 3 bases, and 7 bases lay between the germline ends. The CDR3 coding sequence is TGTGCCAGCGCCCCCGAAGAGACCCAGTACTTC. It yields the protein CASAPEETQYF. Full variable domain (remainder filled in from reference TRBV2 and TRBJ2-5): EPEVTQTPSHQVTQMGQEVILRCVPISNHLYFYWYRQILGQKVEFLVSFYNNEISEKSEIFDDQFSVERPDGSNFTLKIRSTKLEDSAMYFCASAPEETQYFGPGTRLLVL.

This clonotype was observed at least ten times. This sequence joins TRBV7-2 and TRBJ2-5; TRBD2 matches 9 bases. This CDR3 spans 16 amino acids. V shed 6 bases and J 0 bases; nucleotides not matched to a gene: 8. CDR1 and CDR2 from the germline V gene are SGHTA and FQGNSA. The CDR3 DNA follows: TGTGCCAGCAGGCCAAGTCTAGCGGGGTACCAAGAGACCCAGTACTTC. As protein: CASRPSLAGYQETQYF.

This clonotype was seen a few times. CDR3 nucleotides: TGTGCCAGCAGATGGGACGGCTTTAATTCACCCCTCCACTTT. Translation gives CASRWDGFNSPLHF. This sequence joins TRBV6-1 and TRBJ1-6, with D possibly being TRBD1 (5 bases). Germline assignment: CDR1 MNHNS and CDR2 SASEGT. V was clipped by 6 bases and J by 6 bases, with 12 bases between them. The CDR3 contains 14 residues.